The 10 T cell receptor beta chains below all came from one sample that was sequenced in a study of control samples from healthy donors and cancer patients. TCRdb's copy holds only in-frame clones and misses some; the assay was immunoSEQ multiplex PCR. The repertoire holds about 53,000 clones, with approximately 86% as singletons. Sequenced material: PBMCs. These receptors were collected from a man aged 55 to 70 with head and neck cancer.

This rearrangement joins TRBV6-5 to TRBJ2-1; the D gene could be TRBD1 or TRBD2 (5 bases each). The V and J ends lost 0 bases and 6 bases respectively, with 12 bases between them. The germline gives CDR1 MNHEY, CDR2 SVGAGI. CDR3 size: 15 residues. CDR3 region: CASSYSIYGGNEQFF. The CDR3 DNA is TGTGCCAGCAGTTACTCGATATATGGGGGCAATGAGCAGTTCTTC.

This CDR3 is CASSLGQAYRSGNNQPQHF. CDR3 DNA: TGTGCCAGCAGCTTGGGACAGGCCTATAGATCAGGGAACAATCAGCCCCAGCATTTT. The chain uses TRBV13 and TRBJ1-5; 8 bases fit TRBD1. V lost 3 bases and J lost 3; bases outside the gene matches: 16. This CDR3 comprises 19 residues. CDR1 and CDR2 (germline): PRHDT, FYEKMQ (reference sequence). The variable domain in full, with the rest retrieved from reference TRBV13 and TRBJ1-5, is AAGVIQSPRHLIKEKRETATLKCYPIPRHDTVYWYQQGPGQDPQFLISFYEKMQSDKGSIPDRFSAQQFSDYHSELNMSSLELGDSALYFCASSLGQAYRSGNNQPQHFGDGTRLSIL.

The chain carries TRBV20-1 and TRBJ2-3, with TRBD2 matching 10 bases. After removal of 3 bases from V and 1 base from J, the junction contained 4 bases not matched to a gene. Germline CDR1 and CDR2: DFQATT and SNEGSKA (reference sequence). The CDR3 consists of 15 residues. The CDR3 is CSASRGTSGTDTQYF. In DNA form, the CDR3 reads TGCAGTGCTAGTAGGGGGACTAGCGGCACAGATACGCAGTATTTT.

The chain links TRBV3-1 (or the pseudogene TRBV3-2) to TRBJ1-4; TRBD1 might be the D (5 bases). V was trimmed by 4 bases and J by 13 bases, leaving 16 bases between them. Germline values: CDR1 LGHDT, CDR2 YNNKEL (reference sequence). This CDR3 has 13 amino acids. CDR3 sequence: CASSPGPWEGLFF. The CDR3 DNA sequence: TGTGCCAGCAGCCCGGGGCCCTGGGAGGGACTGTTTTTT.

The gene calls are TRBV11-1 and TRBJ1-6; D not resolved. Trimming cost V 5 bases and J 5 bases, with 16 bases left between them. CDR3 size: 16 residues. Germline assignment: CDR1 SGHAT and CDR2 FQDESV (reference sequence). CDR3 region: CASSLAVTRDNSPLHF. The CDR3 coding sequence is TGTGCCAGCAGCCTGGCGGTAACACGGGATAATTCACCCCTCCACTTT. The full variable domain, its missing parts supplied by reference TRBV11-1 and TRBJ1-6, is EAEVAQSPRYKITEKSQAVAFWCDPISGHATLYWYRQILGQGPELLVQFQDESVVDDSQLPKDRFSAERLKGVDSTLKIQPAELGDSAMYLCASSLAVTRDNSPLHFGNGTRLTVT.

V gene TRBV3-1 (or the pseudogene TRBV3-2) combines with J gene TRBJ2-6; 11 bases match TRBD1. V trimming: 3 bases; J trimming: 2 bases; junction bases outside the gene matches: 3. CDR1 and CDR2 (germline): LGHDT, YNNKEL (reference sequence). The CDR3 extends over 17 amino acids. The CDR3 spells CASSHWTGGTGANVLTF. CDR3 coding DNA: TGTGCCAGCAGCCATTGGACAGGGGGCACTGGGGCCAACGTCCTGACTTTC.

The chain's CDR3 is CASSLGPGQGNNEQFF. DNA for the CDR3: TGTGCCAGCAGCTTAGGACCGGGACAGGGGAACAATGAGCAGTTCTTC. The chain employs TRBV7-7 and TRBJ2-1; 10 positions agree with TRBD1. The V gene end was trimmed by 1 base and the J gene end by 5 bases; junction bases not matched to a gene: 5. Germline V gene lookup returns CDR1 SSHAT and CDR2 FNYEAQ (reference sequence). The CDR3 length is 16 residues.

The chain links TRBV6-6 to TRBJ1-4, with 9 bases identical to TRBD1. The germline gives CDR1 MNHNY, CDR2 SVGAGI (reference sequence). The V segment lost 5 bases and the J segment 3 bases; nucleotides outside the gene matches: 7. This CDR3 comprises 16 residues. The CDR3 DNA is TGTGCCAGCAGTCGACAAGGGACAGGGCCTAATGAAAAACTGTTTTTT. It specifies CASSRQGTGPNEKLFF.

This chain links TRBV6-2 or TRBV6-3 with TRBJ2-5, with a possible D match to TRBD1 (6 bases). Germline V gene sequence: CDR1 MNHEY, CDR2 SVGEGT. V was cut by 2 bases and J by 2 bases, with 15 bases left in between. The CDR3 covers 16 residues. In DNA form, the CDR3 reads TGTGCCAGCAGTTACGGGGGCACGTCTATTCAAGAGACCCAGTACTTC. Amino acids: CASSYGGTSIQETQYF.

The V and J genes are TRBV6-2 or TRBV6-3 and TRBJ1-6; 8 bases line up with TRBD1. CDR3 length: 13 amino acids. With V trimmed by 4 bases and J by 18 bases, 11 bases remained unmatched. Germline-derived CDR1 and CDR2 are MNHEY and SVGEGT. The CDR3 DNA sequence: TGTGCCAGCAGTTCCTCACGGGGACAGGCCCCCCACTTT. Translated, it gives CASSSSRGQAPHF.